What follows are 16 T cell receptor beta chains derived from one specimen sequenced in a study of cytotoxic CD8 clonotypes in ibrutinib-treated CLL. Clones were read by immunoSEQ multiplex PCR, and TCRdb kept only the in-frame ones, dropping some. The table lists some 160,000 clones, approximately 77% of them singletons. The source was PBMCs, collected after 12 months of ibrutinib treatment. These TCRs come from a human donor with chronic lymphocytic leukemia.

The gene calls are TRBV4-2 and TRBJ2-7; TRBD2 agrees at 9 bases. The CDR3 runs 16 residues. Trimming cost V 3 bases and J 2 bases; bases outside gene matches: 8. Germline assignment: CDR1 LGHNA and CDR2 YNFKEQ. The CDR3 DNA is TGTGCCAGCAGCCAGGACAGCGGGGGGCAAGCCTACGAGCAGTACTTC. As protein: CASSQDSGGQAYEQYF.

The chain joins TRBV7-2 to TRBJ1-1; the D gene is possibly TRBD1 (6 bases). V was clipped by 5 bases and J by 4 bases, with 26 bases between them. This CDR3 has 18 amino acids. Germline-derived CDR1 and CDR2 are SGHTA and FQGNSA. CDR3: CASSATPQGIWVFTEAFF. CDR3 bases: TGTGCCAGCAGCGCGACCCCTCAGGGGATATGGGTGTTCACTGAAGCTTTCTTT.

This chain connects TRBV18 to TRBJ2-2; tentatively, D is TRBD1 (5 bases). The germline V gene has CDR1 KGHSH and CDR2 LQKENI. V lost 4 bases and J 3 bases, leaving 6 bases between the germline ends. This CDR3 is built from 13 residues. CDR3 nucleotide sequence: TGTGCCAGCTCACTCAGGGACACCGGGGAGCTGTTTTTT. This codes for CASSLRDTGELFF.

This sequence joins TRBV30 and TRBJ1-3; no reliable D call. The ends were cut back, 1 base at V and 0 bases at J, with 10 bases in the middle. The CDR3 runs 15 residues. CDR1 and CDR2 from the germline V gene are GTSNPN and SVGIG (reference sequence). DNA of the CDR3: TGTGCCTGGAGTGACGTCCCCGGCTCTGGAAACACCATATATTTT. It encodes CAWSDVPGSGNTIYF. Full variable domain (missing parts from reference TRBV30 and TRBJ1-3): SQTIHQWPATLVQPVGSPLSLECTVEGTSNPNLYWYRQAAGRGLQLLFYSVGIGQISSEVPQNLSASRPQDRQFILSSKKLLLSDSGFYLCAWSDVPGSGNTIYFGEGSWLTVV.

This sequence joins TRBV5-4 and TRBJ2-2; 7 bases fit TRBD1. The trim removed 5 bases at V and 0 bases at J, leaving 7 bases unmatched. The CDR3 runs 16 residues. Germline V lookup: CDR1 SGHNT, CDR2 YYREEE (reference sequence). CDR3 in DNA: TGTGCCAGCAGGGGCCGACAGGGAGCGAACACCGGGGAGCTGTTTTTT. Protein sequence: CASRGRQGANTGELFF.

V and J are TRBV28 and TRBJ2-7, with D maybe TRBD2 (6 bases). Looked up from germline, CDR1 is MDHEN and CDR2 is SYDVKM. The CDR3 covers 15 residues. The germline V and J ends were trimmed by 4 bases and 3 bases, with 16 bases remaining between them. In nucleotides, the CDR3 is TGTGCCAGCAGTTCCCCCACCGGCGGGGTCTACGAGCAGTACTTC. This sequence encodes CASSSPTGGVYEQYF. Complete variable domain (other parts from reference TRBV28 and TRBJ2-7): DVKVTQSSRYLVKRTGEKVFLECVQDMDHENMFWYRQDPGLGLRLIYFSYDVKMKEKGDIPEGYSVSREKKERFSLILESASTNQTSMYLCASSSPTGGVYEQYFGPGTRLTVT.

V is TRBV10-2 and J is TRBJ2-6; D gene unclear. Germline-derived CDR1 and CDR2 are WSHSY and SAAADI. The length of the CDR3 is 18 residues. Trimming stripped 0 bases from V and 2 bases from J, with 14 bases between. CDR3 DNA sequence: TGCGCCAGCAGTGAGTCTAGGCCGGGTCGCCCTGGGGCCAACGTCCTGACTTTC. Translation: CASSESRPGRPGANVLTF.

V and J are TRBV6-5 and TRBJ2-3; no clear D gene. The CDR3 consists of 13 residues. CDR1 and CDR2 from the germline V gene are MNHEY and SVGAGI. The V gene lost 7 bases and the J gene lost 6 bases, with 14 bases spanning the gap. The CDR3: CASTVTAEDTQYF. CDR3 coding DNA: TGTGCCAGCACAGTAACAGCTGAGGATACGCAGTATTTT.

The chain has TRBV6-5 and TRBJ2-1; D is ambiguous. The germline V and J ends were trimmed by 2 bases and 9 bases, with 5 bases remaining between them. The length of the CDR3 is 11 residues. The germline V gene has CDR1 MNHEY and CDR2 SVGAGI. The CDR3 nucleotides read TGTGCCAGCAGTTACAGGTTTGAGCAGTTCTTC. This codes for CASSYRFEQFF.

The V and J genes are TRBV28 and TRBJ2-1, with TRBD1 as a possible D gene (5 bases). V was trimmed by 2 bases and J by 7 bases, leaving 21 bases between them. Germline V gene sequence: CDR1 MDHEN, CDR2 SYDVKM. CDR3 length equals 17 residues. The CDR3, as DNA: TGTGCCAGCAGTTTAGGGGTCCAGGGTGGCACCTCTAATGAGCAGTTCTTC. This gives the protein CASSLGVQGGTSNEQFF.

The chain employs TRBV19 and TRBJ2-3; D not certain. The V gene's germline CDR1 is LNHDA and CDR2 SQIVND (reference sequence). This CDR3 contains 13 residues. Trimming cost V 10 bases and J 2 bases, with 13 bases left between them. The CDR3 spells CATPGHFTDTQYF. The CDR3 DNA sequence: TGTGCCACTCCCGGTCATTTCACAGATACGCAGTATTTT.

The CDR3 DNA reads TGTGCCAGCAGCGAAGGGGTCGGGAATGAAAAACTGTTTTTT. Translation: CASSEGVGNEKLFF. The chain uses TRBV5-7 and TRBJ1-4; D possibly corresponds to TRBD1 (5 bases). TRBV5-7 is treated as an ORF (open reading frame) with a function not yet certain. V lost 4 bases and J lost 5, with 12 bases in between. The CDR3 loop spans 14 amino acids.

This rearrangement joins TRBV7-2 to TRBJ1-2, with D possibly TRBD1 on 5 matching bases. Trimming left V 1 base short and J 4 bases short, with 10 bases between. This CDR3 contains 14 residues. Per germline, CDR1 SGHTA and CDR2 FQGNSA. CDR3 sequence reads: CASSLDRGSYGYTF. The DNA for the CDR3 is TGTGCCAGCAGCTTAGATCGGGGGAGCTATGGCTACACCTTC.

The gene calls are TRBV27 and TRBJ2-3, with TRBD2 identical over 9 bases. Losses at the gene ends were 8 bases for V and 0 bases for J; bases not matched to a gene: 0. CDR3 length: 13 residues. Germline V gene data show CDR1 as MNHEY and CDR2 as SMNVEV (reference sequence). DNA for the CDR3: TGTGCCAGCCTAGCGGGGAGCACAGATACGCAGTATTTT. It yields the protein CASLAGSTDTQYF.

V and J are TRBV5-1 and TRBJ2-5; TRBD2 is a possible D gene (5 bases). Germline CDR1 SGHRS, CDR2 YFSETQ. The germline V and J ends were trimmed by 0 bases and 1 base, with 7 bases remaining between them. This CDR3 region has 14 residues. The CDR3 reads CASSLGGIQETQYF. The CDR3 DNA reads TGCGCCAGCAGCTTGGGAGGGATCCAAGAGACCCAGTACTTC.

On this clone: The same CDR3 also results from other DNA sequences found in this sample. The rearrangement joins TRBV7-9 to TRBJ2-7; TRBD2 aligns across 8 bases. Germline V gives CDR1 SEHNR, CDR2 FQNEAQ (reference sequence). With V trimmed by 4 bases and J by 4 bases, 3 bases remained unmatched. CDR3 size: 13 residues. CDR3 region: CASSSGLVYEQYF. The DNA for the CDR3 is TGTGCCAGCAGCTCGGGACTAGTTTACGAGCAGTACTTC.